The 2 T cell receptor beta chains below all came from one sample that was sequenced in a study of blood T cell repertoires in COVID-19. Method: immunoSEQ multiplex PCR; TCRdb's copy keeps in-frame clones and lacks some. This repertoire shows about 200,000 clones, around 90% found once; its top ten account for about 22%. Sequencing used peripheral blood. These receptors all come from a man between 60 and 75 years old with active or convalescent COVID-19.

The chain employs TRBV19 and TRBJ2-2, with 9 bases lining up with TRBD2. Losses at the gene ends were 10 bases for V and 3 bases for J; bases not matched to a gene: 9. Germline values: CDR1 LNHDA, CDR2 SQIVND (reference sequence). The CDR3 spans 15 residues. The CDR3 loop is CAIGGSGRHTGELFF. CDR3 bases: TGTGCCATTGGGGGAAGCGGGAGGCACACCGGGGAGCTGTTTTTT.

As regards this clone: One end of the junction varies from germline; a read error may be responsible. The chain links TRBV10-2 to TRBJ2-5; the match to TRBD2 covers 7 bases. Germline CDR1 reads WSHSY; CDR2 reads SAAADI. The CDR3 is made up of 15 amino acids. CDR3 in amino acids: CASSHSGTTREAQYF. Here the CDR3 DNA reads TGCGCCAGCAGCCACTCCGGGACTACAAGAGAGGCCCAGTACTTC.